These 4 T cell receptor beta chains were all obtained from the same sample, sequenced in a study of blood T cell repertoires in COVID-19. Only in-frame clones appear in the TCRdb table, and some are missing; sequencing was by immunoSEQ multiplex PCR. The sample shows about 100,000 clones, 85% to 95% of them seen only once. The sequencing input was peripheral blood. Every receptor here comes from a middle-aged man with active COVID-19.

The chain uses TRBV4-2 and TRBJ2-7, with 7 bases that match TRBD2. Germline CDR1 and CDR2: LGHNA and YNFKEQ. The V segment lost 4 bases and the J segment 3 bases; nucleotides outside the gene matches: 15. The CDR3 contains 17 residues. The CDR3 is CASSLTAHLAEGYEQYF. In DNA form, the CDR3 reads TGTGCCAGCAGCCTCACCGCACACCTAGCGGAGGGCTACGAGCAGTACTTC.

The gene calls are TRBV27 and TRBJ2-1; 9 positions match TRBD2. The CDR3 contains 15 residues. V lost 5 bases, J lost 10 bases, and 12 bases stayed unmatched. The V gene's germline CDR1 is MNHEY and CDR2 SMNVEV (reference sequence). DNA for the CDR3: TGTGCCAGCAGTCATGGTGGCGGGAGGGCTTGGGAGCAGTTCTTC. Translated, it gives CASSHGGGRAWEQFF.

CDR3 nucleotides: TGTGCCAGTAGCTTGAATGCAGCGGGAGGCGTCGGGGAGCTGTTTTTT. Translated: CASSLNAAGGVGELFF. The chain couples TRBV19 to TRBJ2-2; 9 bases align to TRBD2. After removal of 6 bases from V and 7 bases from J, the junction contained 12 bases not matched to a gene. The CDR3 runs to 16 residues. Germline V gene data show CDR1 as LNHDA and CDR2 as SQIVND (reference sequence).

This chain uses TRBV9 with TRBJ2-5, with D possibly being TRBD1 (5 bases). CDR1 is SGDLS and CDR2 is YYNGEE in the germline V gene. The length of the CDR3 is 13 residues. V shed 0 bases and J shed 2 bases, with 5 bases lying between them. The CDR3 DNA follows: TGTGCCAGCAGCGTAGCAGGGCAAGAGACCCAGTACTTC. This gives the protein CASSVAGQETQYF.